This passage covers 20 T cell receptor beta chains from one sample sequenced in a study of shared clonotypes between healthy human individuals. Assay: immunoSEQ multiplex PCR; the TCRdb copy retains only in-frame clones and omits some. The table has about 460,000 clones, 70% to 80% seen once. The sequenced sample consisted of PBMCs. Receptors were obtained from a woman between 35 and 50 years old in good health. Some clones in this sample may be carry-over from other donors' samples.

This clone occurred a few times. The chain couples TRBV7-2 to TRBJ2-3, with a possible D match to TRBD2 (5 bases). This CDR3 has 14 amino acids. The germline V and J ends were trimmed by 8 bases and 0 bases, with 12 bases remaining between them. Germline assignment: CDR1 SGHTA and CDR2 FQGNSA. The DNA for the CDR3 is TGTGCCAGCGGCCCGGGGAGTAGCACAGATACGCAGTATTTT. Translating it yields CASGPGSSTDTQYF.

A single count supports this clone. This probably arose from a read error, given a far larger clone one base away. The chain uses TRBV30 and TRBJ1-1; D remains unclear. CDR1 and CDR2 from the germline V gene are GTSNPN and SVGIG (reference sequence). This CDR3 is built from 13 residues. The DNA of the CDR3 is TGTGCCTGGAGTGTAGCAGAGAACACTGAAGCTCTCTTT. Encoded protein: CAWSVAENTEALF.

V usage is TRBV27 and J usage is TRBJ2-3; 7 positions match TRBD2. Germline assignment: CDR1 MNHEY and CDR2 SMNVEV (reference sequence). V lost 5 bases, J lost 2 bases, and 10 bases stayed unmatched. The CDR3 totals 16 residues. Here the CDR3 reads CASSRSPSGYTDTQYF. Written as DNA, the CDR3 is TGTGCCAGCAGTAGAAGTCCTAGCGGCTACACAGATACGCAGTATTTT.

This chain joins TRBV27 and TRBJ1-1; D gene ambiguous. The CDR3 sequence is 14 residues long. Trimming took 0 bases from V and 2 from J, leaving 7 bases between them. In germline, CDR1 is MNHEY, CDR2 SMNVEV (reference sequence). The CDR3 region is CASSLSPGNTEAFF. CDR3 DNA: TGTGCCAGCAGTTTATCTCCCGGCAACACTGAAGCTTTCTTT.

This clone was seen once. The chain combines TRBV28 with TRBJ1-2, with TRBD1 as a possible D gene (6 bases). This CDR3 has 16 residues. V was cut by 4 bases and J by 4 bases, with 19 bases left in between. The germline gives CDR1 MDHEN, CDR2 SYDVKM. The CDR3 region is CASSSPRGALGYGYTF. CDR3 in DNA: TGTGCCAGCAGTTCCCCCCGGGGGGCACTCGGCTATGGCTACACCTTC.

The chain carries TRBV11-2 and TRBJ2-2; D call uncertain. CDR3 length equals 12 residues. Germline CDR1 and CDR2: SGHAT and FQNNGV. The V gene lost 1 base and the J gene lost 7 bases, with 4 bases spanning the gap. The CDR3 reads CASSLAGGELFF. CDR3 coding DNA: TGTGCCAGCAGCTTAGCGGGCGGGGAGCTGTTTTTT.

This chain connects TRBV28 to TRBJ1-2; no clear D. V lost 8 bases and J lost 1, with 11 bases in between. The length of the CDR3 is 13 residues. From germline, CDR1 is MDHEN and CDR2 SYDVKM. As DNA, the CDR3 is TGTGCCAGCGGAAGTAGAAGTAACTATGGCTACACCTTC. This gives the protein CASGSRSNYGYTF.

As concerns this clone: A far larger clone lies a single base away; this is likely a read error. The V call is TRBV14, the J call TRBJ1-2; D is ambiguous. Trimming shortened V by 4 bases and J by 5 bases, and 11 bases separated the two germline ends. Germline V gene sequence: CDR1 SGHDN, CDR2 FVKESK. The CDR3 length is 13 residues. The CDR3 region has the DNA TGTGCCAGCAGCCGCGGACCCACTTATGGCTACACCTTC. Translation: CASSRGPTYGYTF.

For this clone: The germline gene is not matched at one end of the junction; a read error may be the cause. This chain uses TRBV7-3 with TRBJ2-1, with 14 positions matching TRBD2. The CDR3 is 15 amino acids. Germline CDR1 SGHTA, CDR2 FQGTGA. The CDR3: CASSPGLAGENEQFF. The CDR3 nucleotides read TGCGCCAGCAGCCCGGGACTAGCGGGAGAGAATGAGCAGTTCTTC.

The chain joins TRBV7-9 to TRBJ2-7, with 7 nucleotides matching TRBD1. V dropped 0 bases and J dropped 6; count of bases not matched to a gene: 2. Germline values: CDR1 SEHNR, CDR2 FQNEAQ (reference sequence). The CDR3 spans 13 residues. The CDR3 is CASSLATGLEQYF. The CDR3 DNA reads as TGTGCCAGCAGCTTAGCGACAGGGCTCGAGCAGTACTTC.

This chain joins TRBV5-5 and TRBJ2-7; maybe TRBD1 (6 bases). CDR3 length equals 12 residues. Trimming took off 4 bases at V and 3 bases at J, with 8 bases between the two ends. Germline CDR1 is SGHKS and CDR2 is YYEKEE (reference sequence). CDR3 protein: CASSRRGYEQYF. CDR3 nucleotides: TGTGCCAGCAGCCGCAGGGGCTACGAGCAGTACTTC. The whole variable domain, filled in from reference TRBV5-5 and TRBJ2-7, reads DAGVTQSPTHLIKTRGQQVTLRCSPISGHKSVSWYQQVLGQGPQFIFQYYEKEERGRGNFPDRFSARQFPNYSSELNVNALLLGDSALYLCASSRRGYEQYFGPGTRLTVT.

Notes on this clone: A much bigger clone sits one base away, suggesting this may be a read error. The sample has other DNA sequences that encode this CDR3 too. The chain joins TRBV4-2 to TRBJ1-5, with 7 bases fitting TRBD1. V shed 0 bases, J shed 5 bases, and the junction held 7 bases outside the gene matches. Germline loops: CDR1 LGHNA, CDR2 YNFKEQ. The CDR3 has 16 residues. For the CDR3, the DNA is TGTGCCAGCAGCCAAGATGGCCAGGGGGATTATCAGCCCCAGCATTTT. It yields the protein CASSQDGQGDYQPQHF.

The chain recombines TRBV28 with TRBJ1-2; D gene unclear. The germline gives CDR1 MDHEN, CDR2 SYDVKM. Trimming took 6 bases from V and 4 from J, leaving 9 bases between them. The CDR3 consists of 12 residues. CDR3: CASRSDPYGYTF. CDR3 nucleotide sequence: TGTGCCAGCAGGTCGGACCCCTATGGCTACACCTTC.

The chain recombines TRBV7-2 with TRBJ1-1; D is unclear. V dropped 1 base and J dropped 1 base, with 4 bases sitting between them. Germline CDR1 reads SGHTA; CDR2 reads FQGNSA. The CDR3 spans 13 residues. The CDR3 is CASSLEQNTEAFF. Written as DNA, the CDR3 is TGTGCCAGCAGCTTAGAGCAGAACACTGAAGCTTTCTTT.

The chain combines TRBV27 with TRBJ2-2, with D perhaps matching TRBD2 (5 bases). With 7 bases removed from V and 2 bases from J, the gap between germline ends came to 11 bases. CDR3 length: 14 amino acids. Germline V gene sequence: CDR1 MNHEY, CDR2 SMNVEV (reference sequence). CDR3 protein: CASTPRGNTGELFF. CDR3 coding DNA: TGTGCCAGCACCCCCCGGGGTAACACCGGGGAGCTGTTTTTT.

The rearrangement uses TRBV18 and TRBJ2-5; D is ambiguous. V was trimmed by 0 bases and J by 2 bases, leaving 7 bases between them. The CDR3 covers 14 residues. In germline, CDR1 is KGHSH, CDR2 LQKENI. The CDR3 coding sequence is TGTGCCAGCTCACCACCGTATGGGCAAGAGACCCAGTACTTC. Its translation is CASSPPYGQETQYF. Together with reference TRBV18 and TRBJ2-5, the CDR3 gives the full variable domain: NAGVMQNPRHLVRRRGQEARLRCSPMKGHSHVYWYRQLPEEGLKFMVYLQKENIIDESGMPKERFSAEFPKEGPSILRIQQVVRGDSAAYFCASSPPYGQETQYFGPGTRLLVL.

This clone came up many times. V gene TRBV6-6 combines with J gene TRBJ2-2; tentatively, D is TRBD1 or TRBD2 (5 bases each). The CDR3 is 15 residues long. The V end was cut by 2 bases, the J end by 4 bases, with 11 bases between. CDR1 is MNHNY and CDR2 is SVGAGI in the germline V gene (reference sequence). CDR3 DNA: TGTGCCAGCAGTTACGGGGACGACCCCACCGGGGAGCTGTTTTTT. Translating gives CASSYGDDPTGELFF.

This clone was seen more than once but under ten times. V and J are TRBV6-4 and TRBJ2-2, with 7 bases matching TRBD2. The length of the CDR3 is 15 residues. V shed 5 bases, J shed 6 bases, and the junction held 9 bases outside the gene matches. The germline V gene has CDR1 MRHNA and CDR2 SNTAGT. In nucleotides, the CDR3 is TGTGCCAGCAGTCCTAGCGGTACCGTGGCCGGGGAGCTGTTTTTT. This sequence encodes CASSPSGTVAGELFF.

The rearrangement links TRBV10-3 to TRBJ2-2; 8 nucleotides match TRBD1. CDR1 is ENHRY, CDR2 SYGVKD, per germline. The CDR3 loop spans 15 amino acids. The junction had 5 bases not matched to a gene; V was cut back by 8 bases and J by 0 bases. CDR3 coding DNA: TGTGCCATCGGGACAGGTGCCGCGAACACCGGGGAGCTGTTTTTT. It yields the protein CAIGTGAANTGELFF.

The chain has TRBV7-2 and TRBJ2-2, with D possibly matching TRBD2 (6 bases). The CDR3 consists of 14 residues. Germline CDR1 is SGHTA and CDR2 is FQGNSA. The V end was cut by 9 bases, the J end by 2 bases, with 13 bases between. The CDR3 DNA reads TGTGCCAGTAGCGTAGCGGTAAACACCGGGGAGCTGTTTTTT. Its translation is CASSVAVNTGELFF. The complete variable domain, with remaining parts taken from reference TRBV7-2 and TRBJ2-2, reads GAGVSQSPSNKVTEKGKDVELRCDPISGHTALYWYRQSLGQGLEFLIYFQGNSAPDKSGLPSDRFSAERTGGSVSTLTIQRTQQEDSAVYLCASSVAVNTGELFFGEGSRLTVL.